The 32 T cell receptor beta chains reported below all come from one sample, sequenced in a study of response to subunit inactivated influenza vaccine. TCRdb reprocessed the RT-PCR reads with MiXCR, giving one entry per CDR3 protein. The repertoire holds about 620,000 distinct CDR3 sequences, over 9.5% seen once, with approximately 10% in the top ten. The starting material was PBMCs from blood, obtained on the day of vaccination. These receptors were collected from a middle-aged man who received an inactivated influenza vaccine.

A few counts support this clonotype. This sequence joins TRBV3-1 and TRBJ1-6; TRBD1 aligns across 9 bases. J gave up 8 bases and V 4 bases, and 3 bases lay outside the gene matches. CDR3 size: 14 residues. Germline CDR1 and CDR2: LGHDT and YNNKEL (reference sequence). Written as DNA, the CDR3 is TGTGCCAGCAGCCCTAGGACAGGGGATTCACCCCTCCACTTT. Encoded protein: CASSPRTGDSPLHF.

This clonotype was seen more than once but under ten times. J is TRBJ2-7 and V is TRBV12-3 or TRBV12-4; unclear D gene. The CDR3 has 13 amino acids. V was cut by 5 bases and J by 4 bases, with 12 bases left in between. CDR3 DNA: TGTGCCAGCAGTCGGGTCAGCCCTTACGAGCAGTACTTC. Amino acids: CASSRVSPYEQYF.

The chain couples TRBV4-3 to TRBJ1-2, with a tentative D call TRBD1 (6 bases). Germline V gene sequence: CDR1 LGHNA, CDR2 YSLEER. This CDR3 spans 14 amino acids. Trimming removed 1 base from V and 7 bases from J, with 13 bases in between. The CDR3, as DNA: TGCGCCAGCAGCCAAGGGGCGAGGGACACTGGCTACACCTTC. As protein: CASSQGARDTGYTF.

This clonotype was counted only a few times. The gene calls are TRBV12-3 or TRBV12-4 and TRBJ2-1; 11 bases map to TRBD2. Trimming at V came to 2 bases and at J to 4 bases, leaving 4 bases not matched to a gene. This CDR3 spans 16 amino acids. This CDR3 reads CASSLSASGGYNEQFF. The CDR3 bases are TGTGCCAGCAGTTTATCGGCTAGCGGGGGGTACAATGAGCAGTTCTTC.

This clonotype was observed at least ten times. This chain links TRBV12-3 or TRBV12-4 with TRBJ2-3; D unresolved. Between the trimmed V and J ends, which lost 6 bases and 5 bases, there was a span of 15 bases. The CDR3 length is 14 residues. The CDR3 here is CASSLTGDRDTQYF. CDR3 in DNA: TGTGCCAGCAGCCTCACGGGTGATAGAGATACGCAGTATTTT.

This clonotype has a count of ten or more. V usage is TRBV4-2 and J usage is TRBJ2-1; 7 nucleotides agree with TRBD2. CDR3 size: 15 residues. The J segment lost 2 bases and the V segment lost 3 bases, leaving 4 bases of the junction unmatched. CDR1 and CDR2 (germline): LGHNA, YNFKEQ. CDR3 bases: TGTGCCAGCAGCCACACCGGGACTACCTACAATGAGCAGTTCTTC. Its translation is CASSHTGTTYNEQFF.

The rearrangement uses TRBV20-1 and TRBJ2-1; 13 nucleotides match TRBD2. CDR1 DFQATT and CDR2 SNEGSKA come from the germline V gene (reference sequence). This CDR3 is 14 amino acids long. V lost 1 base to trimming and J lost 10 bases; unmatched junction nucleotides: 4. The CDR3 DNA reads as TGCAGTGCTAGAGGGACTAGCGGGAGTATCGAGCAGTTCTTC. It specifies CSARGTSGSIEQFF.

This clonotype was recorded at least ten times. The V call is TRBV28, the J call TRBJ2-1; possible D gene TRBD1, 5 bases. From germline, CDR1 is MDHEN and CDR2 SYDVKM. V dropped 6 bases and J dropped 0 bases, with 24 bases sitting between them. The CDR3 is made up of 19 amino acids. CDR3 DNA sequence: TGTGCCAGCAGCCCCTTTCCGACAGAGCAGATTCCCTCCTACAATGAGCAGTTCTTC. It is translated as CASSPFPTEQIPSYNEQFF.

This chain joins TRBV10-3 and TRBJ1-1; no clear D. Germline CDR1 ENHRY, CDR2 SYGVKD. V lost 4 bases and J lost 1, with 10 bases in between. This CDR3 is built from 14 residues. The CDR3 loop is CAISVKHQNTEAFF. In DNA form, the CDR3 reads TGTGCCATCAGTGTAAAACACCAGAACACTGAAGCTTTCTTT.

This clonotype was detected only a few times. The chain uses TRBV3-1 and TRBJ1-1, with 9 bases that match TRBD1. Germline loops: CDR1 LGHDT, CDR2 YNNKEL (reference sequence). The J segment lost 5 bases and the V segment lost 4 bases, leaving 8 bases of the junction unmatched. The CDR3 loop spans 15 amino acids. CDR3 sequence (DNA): TGTGCCAGCAGCCGACCGGGACAGGGTTCAACTGAAGCTTTCTTT. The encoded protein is CASSRPGQGSTEAFF.

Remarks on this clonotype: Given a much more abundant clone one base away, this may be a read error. In DNA, the CDR3 is TGCACTGCACGCCCGGGACTAGCGGGACCTCGCTCCTACAATGAGCAGTTCTTC. Translation: CTARPGLAGPRSYNEQFF. This rearrangement joins TRBV20-1 to TRBJ2-1, with 13 nucleotides matching TRBD2. The germline CDR1 and CDR2 sequences are DFQATT and SNEGSKA (reference sequence). The CDR3 spans 18 residues.

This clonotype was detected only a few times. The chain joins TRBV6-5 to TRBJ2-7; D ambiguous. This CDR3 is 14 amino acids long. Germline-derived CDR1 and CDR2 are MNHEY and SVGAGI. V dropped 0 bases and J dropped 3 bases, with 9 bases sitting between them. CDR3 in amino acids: CASSYSINSYEQYF. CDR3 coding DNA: TGTGCCAGCAGTTACTCAATAAACAGCTACGAGCAGTACTTC.

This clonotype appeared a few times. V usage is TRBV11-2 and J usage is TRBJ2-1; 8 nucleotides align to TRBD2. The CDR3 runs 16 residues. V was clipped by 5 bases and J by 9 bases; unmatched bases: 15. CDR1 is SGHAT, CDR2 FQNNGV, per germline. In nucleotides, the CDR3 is TGTGCCAGCAGCCGACTCAGGCGGGAGGTACCTGGTGAGCAGTTCTTC. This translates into CASSRLRREVPGEQFF.

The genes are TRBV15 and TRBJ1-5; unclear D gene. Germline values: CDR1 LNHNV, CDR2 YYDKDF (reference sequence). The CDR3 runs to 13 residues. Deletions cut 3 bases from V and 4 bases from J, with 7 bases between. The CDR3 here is CATSRDLNQPQHF. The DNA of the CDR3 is TGTGCCACCAGCAGGGATTTAAATCAGCCCCAGCATTTT.

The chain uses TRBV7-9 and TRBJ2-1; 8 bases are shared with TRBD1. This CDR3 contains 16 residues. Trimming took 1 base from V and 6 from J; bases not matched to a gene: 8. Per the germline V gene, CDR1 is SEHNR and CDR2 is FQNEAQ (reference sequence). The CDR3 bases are TGTGCCAGCAGCTTAGAGGCTGGACAGGGCGGCAATGAGCAGTTCTTC. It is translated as CASSLEAGQGGNEQFF.

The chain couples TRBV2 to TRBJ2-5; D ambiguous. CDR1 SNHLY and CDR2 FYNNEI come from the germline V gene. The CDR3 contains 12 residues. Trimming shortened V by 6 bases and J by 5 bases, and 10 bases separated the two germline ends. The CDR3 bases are TGTGCCAGCAGCCCAGTCGGGGAGACCCAGTACTTC. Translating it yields CASSPVGETQYF.

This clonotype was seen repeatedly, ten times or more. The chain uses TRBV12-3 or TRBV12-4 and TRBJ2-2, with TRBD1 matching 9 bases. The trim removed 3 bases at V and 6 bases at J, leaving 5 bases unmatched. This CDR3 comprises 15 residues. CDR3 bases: TGTGCCAGCAGTTTTTACAGGGGGCGTTCCGGGGAGCTGTTTTTT. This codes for CASSFYRGRSGELFF.

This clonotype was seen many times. The CDR3 region has the DNA TGTGCCAGCAGCCCCGGGGGGAGCACAGATACGCAGTATTTT. Amino acid sequence: CASSPGGSTDTQYF. J is TRBJ2-3 and V is TRBV7-2; 7 bases fit TRBD2. CDR3 size: 14 residues. V was clipped by 5 bases and J by 0 bases; unmatched bases: 2. Germline V gene sequence: CDR1 SGHTA, CDR2 FQGNSA.

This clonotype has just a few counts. The CDR3 sequence is CSVEAPGQGSTF. CDR3 DNA: TGCAGCGTTGAAGCCCCGGGACAGGGGTCCACCTTC. The chain has TRBV29-1 and TRBJ1-2; 10 bases are a match to TRBD1. The CDR3 runs 12 residues. Losses at the gene ends were 1 base for V and 13 bases for J; bases not matched to a gene: 6. Germline V gene sequence: CDR1 SQVTM, CDR2 ANQGSEA. Looking up the rest from reference TRBV29-1 and TRBJ1-2 gives the full variable domain: SAVISQKPSRDICQRGTSLTIQCQVDSQVTMMFWYRQQPGQSLTLIATANQGSEATYESGFVIDKFPISRPNLTFSTLTVSNMSPEDSSIYLCSVEAPGQGSTFGSGTRLTVV.

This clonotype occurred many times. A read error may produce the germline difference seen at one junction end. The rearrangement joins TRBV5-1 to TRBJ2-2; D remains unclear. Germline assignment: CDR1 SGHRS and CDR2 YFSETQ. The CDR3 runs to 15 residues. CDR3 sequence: CASSLSGGNTGELFF. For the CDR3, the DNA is TGTGCCAGCAGTTTATCGGGCGGGAACACCGGGGAGCTGTTTTTT.

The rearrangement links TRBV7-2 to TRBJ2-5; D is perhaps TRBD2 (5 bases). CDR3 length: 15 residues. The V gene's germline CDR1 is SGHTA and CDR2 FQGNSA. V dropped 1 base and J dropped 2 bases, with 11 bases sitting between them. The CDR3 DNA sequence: TGTGCCAGCAGCTTAGGTTGGACTCCTCAAGAGACCCAGTACTTC. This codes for CASSLGWTPQETQYF.

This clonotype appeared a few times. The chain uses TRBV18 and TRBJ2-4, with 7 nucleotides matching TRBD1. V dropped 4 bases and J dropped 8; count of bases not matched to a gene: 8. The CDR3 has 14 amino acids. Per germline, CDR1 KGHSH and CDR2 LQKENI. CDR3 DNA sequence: TGTGCCAGCTCACAAAAGGGGGCGCGAGACATTCAGTACTTC. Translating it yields CASSQKGARDIQYF.

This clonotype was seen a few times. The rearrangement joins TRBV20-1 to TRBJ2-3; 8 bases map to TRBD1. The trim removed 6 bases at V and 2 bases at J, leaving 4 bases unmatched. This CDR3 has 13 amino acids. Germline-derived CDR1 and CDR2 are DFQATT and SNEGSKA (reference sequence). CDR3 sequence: CSARTGNTDTQYF. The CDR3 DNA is TGCAGTGCAAGGACAGGGAACACAGATACGCAGTATTTT.

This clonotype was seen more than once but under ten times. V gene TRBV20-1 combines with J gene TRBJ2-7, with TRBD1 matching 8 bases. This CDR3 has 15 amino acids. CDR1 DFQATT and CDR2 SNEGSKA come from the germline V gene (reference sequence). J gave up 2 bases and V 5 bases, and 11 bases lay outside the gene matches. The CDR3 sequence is CSAGLPGQDTYEQYF. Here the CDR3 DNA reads TGCAGTGCTGGACTCCCGGGACAGGACACCTACGAGCAGTACTTC.

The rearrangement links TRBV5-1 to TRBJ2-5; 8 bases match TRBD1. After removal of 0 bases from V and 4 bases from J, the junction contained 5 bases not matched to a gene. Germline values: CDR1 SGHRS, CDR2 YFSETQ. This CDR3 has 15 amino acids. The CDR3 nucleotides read TGCGCCAGCAGCTTGGCGCAGGGGGCGTCAGAGACCCAGTACTTC. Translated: CASSLAQGASETQYF.

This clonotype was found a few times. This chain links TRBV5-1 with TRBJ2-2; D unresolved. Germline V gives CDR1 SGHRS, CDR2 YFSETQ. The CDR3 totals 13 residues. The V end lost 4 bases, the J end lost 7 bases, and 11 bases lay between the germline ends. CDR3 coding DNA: TGCGCCAGCAGCACTTCATGGGGCGGGGAGCTGTTTTTT. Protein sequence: CASSTSWGGELFF.

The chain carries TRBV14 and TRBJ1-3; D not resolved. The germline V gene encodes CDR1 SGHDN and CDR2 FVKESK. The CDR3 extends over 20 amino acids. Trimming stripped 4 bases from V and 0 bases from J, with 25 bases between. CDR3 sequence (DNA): TGTGCCAGCAGCCTTAAAAGTCGATTCGGGCAGGATAGCTCTGGAAACACCATATATTTT. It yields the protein CASSLKSRFGQDSSGNTIYF. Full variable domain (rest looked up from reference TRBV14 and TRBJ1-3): EAGVTQFPSHSVIEKGQTVTLRCDPISGHDNLYWYRRVMGKEIKFLLHFVKESKQDESGMPNNRFLAERTGGTYSTLKVQPAELEDSGVYFCASSLKSRFGQDSSGNTIYFGEGSWLTVV.

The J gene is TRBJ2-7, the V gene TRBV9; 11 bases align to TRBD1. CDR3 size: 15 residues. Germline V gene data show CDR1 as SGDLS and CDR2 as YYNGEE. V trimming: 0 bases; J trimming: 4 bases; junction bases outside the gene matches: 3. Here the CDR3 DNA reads TGTGCCAGCAGCGTAGGGGGACAGGGGGTATACGAGCAGTACTTC. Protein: CASSVGGQGVYEQYF.

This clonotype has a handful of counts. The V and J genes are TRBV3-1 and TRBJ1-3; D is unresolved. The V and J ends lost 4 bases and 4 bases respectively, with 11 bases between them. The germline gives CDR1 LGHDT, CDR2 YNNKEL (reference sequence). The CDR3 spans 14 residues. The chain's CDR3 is CASSPTPGGNTIYF. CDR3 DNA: TGTGCCAGCAGCCCCACTCCGGGGGGAAACACCATATATTTT. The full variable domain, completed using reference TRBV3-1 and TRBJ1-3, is DTAVSQTPKYLVTQMGNDKSIKCEQNLGHDTMYWYKQDSKKFLKIMFSYNNKELIINETVPNRFSPKSPDKAHLNLHINSLELGDSAVYFCASSPTPGGNTIYFGEGSWLTVV.

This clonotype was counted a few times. This CDR3 is CASSLPLGGRQYF. For the CDR3, the DNA is TGTGCCAGCAGTTTACCCCTCGGCGGGAGGCAGTATTTT. The V gene is TRBV28, the J gene TRBJ2-3, with 7 bases fitting TRBD2. The junction had 7 bases not matched to a gene; V was cut back by 2 bases and J by 11 bases. Germline loops: CDR1 MDHEN, CDR2 SYDVKM. The CDR3 runs to 13 residues.

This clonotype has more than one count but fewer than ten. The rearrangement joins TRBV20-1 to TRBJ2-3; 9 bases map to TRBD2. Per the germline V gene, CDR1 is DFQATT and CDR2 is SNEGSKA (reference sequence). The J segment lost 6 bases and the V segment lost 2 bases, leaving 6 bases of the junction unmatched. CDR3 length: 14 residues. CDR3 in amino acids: CSARTHAGGDTQYF. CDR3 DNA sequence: TGCAGTGCTAGAACCCATGCGGGAGGGGATACGCAGTATTTT.

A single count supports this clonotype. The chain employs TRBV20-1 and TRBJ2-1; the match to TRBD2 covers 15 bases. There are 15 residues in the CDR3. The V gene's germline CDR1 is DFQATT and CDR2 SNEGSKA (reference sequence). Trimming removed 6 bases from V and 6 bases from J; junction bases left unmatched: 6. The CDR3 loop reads CSADGTSGGTNEQFF. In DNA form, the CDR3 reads TGCAGTGCCGATGGGACTAGCGGGGGGACCAATGAGCAGTTCTTC.